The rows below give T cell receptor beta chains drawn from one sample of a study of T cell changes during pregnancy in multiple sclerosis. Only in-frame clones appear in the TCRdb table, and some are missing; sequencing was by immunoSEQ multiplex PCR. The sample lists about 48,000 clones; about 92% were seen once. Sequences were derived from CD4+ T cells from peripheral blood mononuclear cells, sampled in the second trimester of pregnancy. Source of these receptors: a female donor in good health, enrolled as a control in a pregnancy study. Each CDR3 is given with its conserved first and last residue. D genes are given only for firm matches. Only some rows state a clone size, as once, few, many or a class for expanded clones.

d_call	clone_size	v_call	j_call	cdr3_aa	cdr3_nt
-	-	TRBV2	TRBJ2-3	CASSEIVDTDTQYF	TGTGCCAGCAGTGAGATCGTAGACACAGATACGCAGTATTTT
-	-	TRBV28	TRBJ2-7	CASSLSQEQYF	TGTGCCAGCAGTCTAAGCCAAGAGCAGTACTTC
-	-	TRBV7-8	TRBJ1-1	CASSRQGTEAFF	TGTGCCAGCAGCCGTCAGGGCACTGAAGCTTTCTTT
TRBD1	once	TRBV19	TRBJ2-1	CASSIIGTDHNEQFF	TGTGCCAGTAGTATTATAGGGACAGACCACAATGAGCAGTTCTTC
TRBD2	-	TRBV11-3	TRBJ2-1	CASSSRLARGEQFF	TGTGCCAGCAGCTCTCGACTAGCGAGGGGTGAGCAGTTCTTC
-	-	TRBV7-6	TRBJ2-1	CASSLGTQGTTDEQFF	TGTGCCAGCAGCTTAGGCACTCAGGGAACCACGGATGAGCAGTTCTTC
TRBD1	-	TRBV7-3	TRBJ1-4	CASSLTGGLNEKLFF	TGTGCCAGCAGCCTTACAGGGGGCCTAAATGAAAAACTGTTTTTT
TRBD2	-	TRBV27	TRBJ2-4	CASSPRGTSGGANIQYF	TGTGCCAGCAGTCCCCGAGGGACTAGCGGGGGGGCTAACATTCAGTACTTC
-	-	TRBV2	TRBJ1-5	CASSAQNYQPQHF	TGTGCCAGCAGTGCCCAGAATTATCAGCCCCAGCATTTT
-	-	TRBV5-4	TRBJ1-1	CASSTGILFDTEAFF	TGTGCCAGCAGTACCGGGATCCTTTTCGACACTGAAGCTTTCTTT
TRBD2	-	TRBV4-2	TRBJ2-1	CASSQDTSGSSEQFF	TGTGCCAGCAGCCAAGATACTAGCGGGAGTAGTGAGCAGTTCTTC
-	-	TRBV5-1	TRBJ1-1	CASSLVPADSLNTEAFF	TGCGCCAGCAGCTTGGTTCCAGCGGACAGTCTTAACACTGAAGCTTTCTTT
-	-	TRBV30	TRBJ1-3	CAWSDSPPGFGNTIYF	TGTGCCTGGAGTGACTCACCCCCGGGGTTTGGAAACACCATATATTTT
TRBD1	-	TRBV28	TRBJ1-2	CASSFGTGIGYTF	TGTGCCAGCAGTTTTGGGACAGGGATTGGCTACACCTTC
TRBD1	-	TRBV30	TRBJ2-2	CAWSPWDRRNTGELFF	TGTGCCTGGAGTCCGTGGGACAGGCGGAACACCGGGGAGCTGTTTTTT
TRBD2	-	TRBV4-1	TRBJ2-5	CASSQVLAGGEETQYF	TGCGCCAGCAGCCAAGTCCTAGCGGGGGGGGAAGAGACCCAGTACTTC
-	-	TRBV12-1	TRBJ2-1	CASSSGLAGSPSVF	TGTGCCAGCAGCTCAGGACTAGCGGGAAGCCCCTCAGTCTTC
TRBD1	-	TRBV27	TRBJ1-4	CASRRDRNEKLFF	TGTGCCAGCCGCCGGGACAGGAATGAAAAACTGTTTTTT
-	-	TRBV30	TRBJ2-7	CAWSAESYEQYF	TGTGCCTGGAGTGCAGAATCCTACGAGCAGTACTTC
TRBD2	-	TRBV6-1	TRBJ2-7	CASGAQGRGGYEQYF	TGTGCCAGCGGGGCCCAAGGGCGGGGGGGATACGAGCAGTACTTC
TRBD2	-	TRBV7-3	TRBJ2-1	CASSPRGWTSGLEQFF	TGTGCCAGCAGCCCACGGGGGTGGACTAGCGGGTTAGAGCAGTTCTTC
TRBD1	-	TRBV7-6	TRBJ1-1	CASSSGQGTEAFF	TGTGCCAGCAGCTCAGGACAGGGGACTGAAGCTTTCTTT
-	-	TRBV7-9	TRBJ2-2	CAKLGKAGTGELFF	TGTGCCAAACTCGGGAAGGCCGGCACCGGGGAGCTGTTTTTT
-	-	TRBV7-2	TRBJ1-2	CASSSLSIYYGYTF	TGTGCCAGCAGCTCCTTGAGTATTTACTATGGCTACACCTTC
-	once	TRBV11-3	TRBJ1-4	CASSRNSEKLFF	TGTGCCAGCAGCCGCAACAGTGAAAAACTGTTTTTT
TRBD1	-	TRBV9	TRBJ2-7	CASSKPPGQDYPEQYF	TGTGCCAGCAGCAAACCACCGGGACAGGATTATCCCGAGCAGTACTTC
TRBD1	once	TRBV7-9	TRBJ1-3	CASSPPGQGTGNTIYF	TGTGCCAGCAGCCCTCCGGGACAGGGGACAGGAAACACCATATATTTT
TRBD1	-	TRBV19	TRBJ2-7	CASSIQGQSYEQYF	TGTGCCAGTAGTATTCAGGGACAGTCCTACGAGCAGTACTTC